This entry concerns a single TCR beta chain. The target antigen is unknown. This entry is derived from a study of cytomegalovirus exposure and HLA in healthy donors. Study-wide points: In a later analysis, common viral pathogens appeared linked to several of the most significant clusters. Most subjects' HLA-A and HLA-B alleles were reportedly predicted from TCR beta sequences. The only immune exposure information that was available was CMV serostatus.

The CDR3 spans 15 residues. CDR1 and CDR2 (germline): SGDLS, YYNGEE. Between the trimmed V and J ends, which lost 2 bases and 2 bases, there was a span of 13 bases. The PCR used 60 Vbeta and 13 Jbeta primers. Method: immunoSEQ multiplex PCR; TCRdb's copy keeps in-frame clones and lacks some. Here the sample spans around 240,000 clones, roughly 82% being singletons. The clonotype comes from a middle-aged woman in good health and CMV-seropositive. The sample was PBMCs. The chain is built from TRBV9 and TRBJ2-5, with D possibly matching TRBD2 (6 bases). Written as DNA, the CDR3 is TGTGCCAGCAGCGTGGGACTCGGGAGACAAGAGACCCAGTACTTC. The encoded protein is CASSVGLGRQETQYF.